Listed below are T cell receptor beta chains from one sample, sequenced in a study of T cell responses to AZD1222 COVID-19 vaccine. Some clones are missing from TCRdb's copy, which holds only in-frame ones; the method was immunoSEQ multiplex PCR. The sample yields roughly 170,000 clones, about 86% seen once. Sample: peripheral blood, taken on day 0 of AZD1222 vaccination. The receptors derive from an adult in good health. CDR3s include the opening cysteine and the closing phenylalanine or tryptophan. The D gene is left open where the match is weak. Part of the rows lack a size; the others show once, few, many or a class for expanded clones.

v_call,d_call,clone_size,j_call,cdr3_aa,cdr3_nt
TRBV28,NA,NA,TRBJ1-2,CALGVDGDYGYTF,TGTGCCTTGGGGGTCGATGGTGACTATGGCTACACCTTC
TRBV7-2,TRBD1,NA,TRBJ1-5,CASRLGTGANQPQHF,TGTGCCAGCAGACTCGGGACAGGGGCTAATCAGCCCCAGCATTTT
TRBV7-6,TRBD1,NA,TRBJ2-1,CASSLGTGNNEQFF,TGTGCCAGCAGCCTCGGGACAGGAAACAATGAGCAGTTCTTC
TRBV10-1,NA,few,TRBJ1-1,CAIRYMNTEAFF,TGCGCCATCCGCTACATGAACACTGAAGCTTTCTTT
TRBV4-1,TRBD1,once,TRBJ2-1,CASSQVPGQAADEQFF,TGCGCCAGCAGCCAAGTCCCCGGACAGGCGGCGGATGAGCAGTTCTTC
TRBV18,NA,NA,TRBJ1-1,CASSQRGVGVQTTEAFF,TGTGCCAGCTCACAACGGGGGGTCGGGGTCCAAACTACTGAAGCTTTCTTT
TRBV19,NA,NA,TRBJ2-7,CASPLAREDEQYF,TGTGCCAGTCCGTTGGCCAGGGAGGACGAGCAGTACTTC
TRBV9,TRBD1,NA,TRBJ1-2,CASSLGQGDGYTF,TGTGCCAGCAGCCTGGGACAGGGGGATGGCTACACCTTC
TRBV7-3,TRBD2,few,TRBJ2-1,CASSRAGTSVGEQFF,TGTGCCAGCAGCCGAGCCGGGACTAGCGTTGGTGAGCAGTTCTTC
TRBV29-1,NA,NA,TRBJ2-5,CSVVGGNQETQYF,TGCAGCGTTGTAGGCGGGAACCAAGAGACCCAGTACTTC
TRBV7-9,NA,NA,TRBJ1-4,CASSPNAEKLFF,TGTGCCAGCAGCCCAAACGCGGAAAAACTGTTTTTT
TRBV6-5,NA,NA,TRBJ2-2,CASRPSQGFGGELFF,TGTGCCAGCAGACCCAGTCAGGGGTTTGGCGGGGAGCTGTTTTTT
TRBV7-9,TRBD1,NA,TRBJ1-1,CASSLVGQGIDTEAFF,TGTGCCAGCAGCTTAGTTGGACAGGGGATAGACACTGAAGCTTTCTTT
TRBV25-1,TRBD2,NA,TRBJ2-1,CASAGTSGGGNEQFF,TGTGCCAGCGCCGGGACTAGCGGGGGGGGCAATGAGCAGTTCTTC
TRBV5-1,TRBD2,NA,TRBJ2-7,CASSSRTSGSEQYF,TGCGCCAGCAGCTCTAGGACTAGCGGGAGCGAGCAGTACTTC
TRBV5-5,NA,NA,TRBJ1-5,CASSLDGRGAQPQHF,TGTGCCAGCAGCTTGGACGGTCGGGGTGCTCAGCCCCAGCATTTT
TRBV5-6,NA,NA,TRBJ1-5,CASSLSRQGINQPQHF,TGTGCCAGCAGCTTGAGCCGGCAGGGGATCAATCAGCCCCAGCATTTT
TRBV2,TRBD1,NA,TRBJ1-2,CASRVGQAYGYTF,TGTGCCAGCAGGGTCGGACAGGCCTATGGCTACACCTTC
TRBV28,NA,few,TRBJ1-6,CASLQGSYNSPLHF,TGTGCCAGCTTGCAGGGCTCCTATAATTCACCCCTCCACTTT
TRBV6-1,NA,NA,TRBJ2-5,CARARGPRETQYF,TGTGCCAGGGCTCGGGGGCCGAGGGAGACCCAGTACTTC
TRBV28,TRBD1,NA,TRBJ1-1,CASGGQVEAFF,TGTGCCAGTGGGGGACAGGTCGAAGCTTTCTTT
TRBV6-5,NA,NA,TRBJ1-1,CASSYASRTWTEAFF,TGTGCCAGCAGTTACGCCTCCCGGACTTGGACTGAAGCTTTCTTT
TRBV19,TRBD2,NA,TRBJ2-1,CASSPTSGGLASYNEQFF,TGTGCCAGTAGTCCAACTAGCGGGGGGCTTGCGTCCTACAATGAGCAGTTCTTC
TRBV6-2/TRBV6-3,NA,NA,TRBJ1-1,CASSLNPGTEAFF,TGTGCCAGCAGTTTGAATCCGGGAACTGAAGCTTTCTTT
TRBV5-1,TRBD1,NA,TRBJ2-7,CASRGGTGVGEQYF,TGCGCCAGCAGAGGGGGGACAGGGGTCGGCGAGCAGTACTTC
TRBV6-5,NA,NA,TRBJ1-6,CASSRQSSYNSPLHF,TGTGCCAGCAGTCGACAGAGCTCCTATAATTCACCCCTCCACTTT
TRBV6-2/TRBV6-3,NA,NA,TRBJ2-1,CASSYFATSSYNEQFF,TGTGCCAGCAGTTACTTTGCAACCTCCTCCTACAATGAGCAGTTCTTC
TRBV19,NA,NA,TRBJ1-3,CASSTDWGRTSGNTIYF,TGTGCCAGTAGTACTGATTGGGGACGGACGTCTGGAAACACCATATATTTT
TRBV5-6,TRBD1,NA,TRBJ2-7,CASSSFYRGHPTEQYF,TGTGCCAGCAGCTCTTTCTACAGGGGGCATCCTACGGAGCAGTACTTC
TRBV6-5,TRBD1,NA,TRBJ1-2,CASSFSTGGEGYTF,TGTGCCAGCAGTTTCTCGACAGGGGGGGAGGGCTACACCTTC
TRBV9,TRBD2,NA,TRBJ2-1,CASSARTSGGSNEQFF,TGTGCCAGCAGCGCCAGGACTAGCGGGGGGTCGAATGAGCAGTTCTTC
TRBV10-3,NA,NA,TRBJ2-2,CAIRSGEGTGELFF,TGTGCCATCCGGTCAGGGGAGGGGACCGGGGAGCTGTTTTTT
TRBV9,NA,NA,TRBJ1-1,CASSVGPTNTEAFF,TGTGCCAGCAGCGTAGGACCCACGAACACTGAAGCTTTCTTT
TRBV2,NA,NA,TRBJ2-2,CASSGQGYTGELFF,TGTGCCAGCAGTGGGCAGGGGTACACCGGGGAGCTGTTTTTT
TRBV7-2,NA,NA,TRBJ2-1,CASSAGADIYNEQFF,TGTGCCAGCAGCGCCGGGGCAGATATTTACAATGAGCAGTTCTTC
TRBV6-5,NA,NA,TRBJ1-1,CASSYSPGGTEAFF,TGTGCCAGCAGTTACTCTCCCGGCGGTACTGAAGCTTTCTTT
TRBV7-8,NA,NA,TRBJ2-1,CASSLASRGNEQFF,TGTGCCAGCAGCTTAGCCTCGAGGGGAAATGAGCAGTTCTTC
TRBV19,TRBD2,NA,TRBJ2-5,CASSVLTGTSGGAGTQYF,TGTGCCAGTAGTGTCCTAACAGGGACTAGCGGGGGGGCCGGGACCCAGTACTTC
TRBV7-2,NA,once,TRBJ1-4,CASSLTKTNFGEKLFF,TGTGCCAGCAGCTTAACAAAAACAAACTTCGGTGAAAAACTGTTTTTT
TRBV28,NA,NA,TRBJ1-6,CASLVTQGSPLHF,TGTGCCAGCCTCGTGACACAGGGATCACCCCTCCACTTT
TRBV6-1,NA,NA,TRBJ2-1,CASSELVSNEQFF,TGTGCCAGCAGTGAACTTGTCTCCAATGAGCAGTTCTTC
TRBV9,TRBD1,NA,TRBJ1-5,CASSVESRGRGQPQHF,TGTGCCAGCAGCGTAGAGTCCAGGGGGAGAGGACAGCCCCAGCATTTT
TRBV12-5,TRBD2,NA,TRBJ2-3,CASGFGTSGGAGTDTQYF,TGTGCTAGTGGTTTCGGAACTAGCGGGGGGGCGGGCACAGATACGCAGTATTTT
TRBV10-1,TRBD1,NA,TRBJ1-2,CASSLPGQAVYGYTF,TGCGCCAGCAGTTTACCGGGACAGGCCGTGTATGGCTACACCTTC
TRBV6-1,NA,NA,TRBJ2-1,CASSELTRGEQFF,TGTGCCAGCAGTGAACTTACCCGGGGTGAGCAGTTCTTC
TRBV19,NA,NA,TRBJ1-2,CASIPGGNDGYTF,TGTGCCAGTATCCCGGGGGGGAATGATGGCTACACCTTC